This T cell receptor beta chain was sequenced during a study of T-cell reconstitution after alpha-beta-depleted transplantation in children. Whole-study results and caveats: One year after transplant, T-cell counts and diversity came mostly from newly produced T cells. Surviving recipient T cells and thymic progenitors underlay high day-60 TCRbeta diversity in some patients. As was reported, about two months after transplant, alpha-beta T cells came from several hundred expanded graft clones.

From germline, CDR1 is MGHRA and CDR2 YSYEKL. The length of the CDR3 is 15 residues. V lost 6 bases and J lost 0, with 15 bases in between. A remark on this clonotype: Antigen unknown.

Molecular barcoding with unique molecular identifiers was used for the TCRbeta library. From the PCR reads, TCRdb called clonotypes with MiXCR, one entry per CDR3 protein. The repertoire holds 700,000 to 850,000 distinct CDR3 sequences, with roughly 15% as singletons. The clonotype originates from a male patient between 10 and 17 years old who had a stem cell transplant for acute lymphoblastic leukemia, so the T cells may come from the graft donor. The input for sequencing was PBMCs, mostly from graft donor cells, taken 360 days after TCRalphabeta/CD19-depleted stem cell transplant. The gene calls are TRBV4-1 and TRBJ2-7; D not certain. The CDR3 here is CASSFFGGSSYEQYF. The CDR3 DNA sequence: TGCGCCAGCAGTTTCTTCGGCGGCAGCTCCTACGAGCAGTACTTC.